What follows are 14 T cell receptor beta chains derived from one specimen sequenced in a study of technical replicates of blood from several donors. The data were produced by immunoSEQ multiplex PCR, yet TCRdb's version contains in-frame clones alone and is incomplete. The sample holds about 69,000 clones, 80% to 90% seen once. The specimen sequenced was PBMCs. These receptors all come from a human donor in good health. Some clones in this sample may be carry-over from other donors' samples.

A few counts support this clone. J is TRBJ2-3 and V is TRBV10-3, with 8 bases that match TRBD1. This CDR3 spans 14 amino acids. The V segment lost 7 bases and the J segment 3 bases; nucleotides outside the gene matches: 6. Germline V gives CDR1 ENHRY, CDR2 SYGVKD. The CDR3 region has the DNA TGTGCCATCACGGCGGACAGGGAAACAGATACGCAGTATTTT. This encodes CAITADRETDTQYF.

The chain recombines TRBV2 with TRBJ2-2, with a weak D call TRBD1 (6 bases). The V end lost 9 bases, the J end lost 2 bases, and 16 bases lay between the germline ends. Germline CDR1 SNHLY, CDR2 FYNNEI. The CDR3 has 15 amino acids. The CDR3 coding sequence is TGTGCCAGGCCCGATCGGACAGAAAACACCGGGGAGCTGTTTTTT. Amino acids: CARPDRTENTGELFF.

This clone was seen only once. The rearrangement uses TRBV13 and TRBJ2-7, with D possibly TRBD2 on 6 matching bases. CDR3 length: 15 amino acids. Trimming removed 0 bases from V and 2 bases from J, with 11 bases in between. CDR1 and CDR2 from the germline V gene are PRHDT and FYEKMQ (reference sequence). The chain's CDR3 is CASSLGNPGAYEQYF. Here the CDR3 DNA reads TGTGCCAGCAGCTTAGGCAACCCGGGGGCCTACGAGCAGTACTTC.

V is TRBV4-1 and J is TRBJ2-7; TRBD1 is a possible D gene (5 bases). Trimming took 4 bases from V and 3 from J, leaving 19 bases between them. The CDR3 extends over 16 amino acids. The germline gives CDR1 MGHRA, CDR2 YSYEKL. CDR3 sequence (DNA): TGCGCCAGCAGCCGACTGGAAGGGGCCCCCCGCTACGAGCAGTACTTC. Translated: CASSRLEGAPRYEQYF.

The chain is built from TRBV18 and TRBJ1-2, with a possible D match to TRBD1 (5 bases). V gave up 4 bases and J gave up 2 bases, with 8 bases separating them. Germline values: CDR1 KGHSH, CDR2 LQKENI. The CDR3 covers 13 residues. The CDR3 spells CASSQDKNYGYTF. DNA for the CDR3: TGTGCCAGCTCACAGGACAAGAACTATGGCTACACCTTC. The whole variable domain, filled in from reference TRBV18 and TRBJ1-2, reads NAGVMQNPRHLVRRRGQEARLRCSPMKGHSHVYWYRQLPEEGLKFMVYLQKENIIDESGMPKERFSAEFPKEGPSILRIQQVVRGDSAAYFCASSQDKNYGYTFGSGTRLTVV.

V gene TRBV7-9 combines with J gene TRBJ1-4, with D unresolved. Germline values: CDR1 SEHNR, CDR2 FQNEAQ (reference sequence). CDR3 length: 14 amino acids. Trimming cost V 5 bases and J 4 bases, with 11 bases left between them. The CDR3 protein is CASSPTLGNEKLFF. The CDR3 coding sequence is TGTGCCAGCAGCCCAACCCTCGGTAATGAAAAACTGTTTTTT.

The gene calls are TRBV2 and TRBJ2-1; 9 positions match TRBD1. Germline lookup yields CDR1 SNHLY and CDR2 FYNNEI. The CDR3 has 15 amino acids. Losses at the gene ends were 5 bases for V and 6 bases for J; bases not matched to a gene: 8. The CDR3 loop is CASSLSGDRVNEQFF. The CDR3 DNA is TGTGCCAGCAGTCTCTCAGGGGACAGGGTCAATGAGCAGTTCTTC.

The chain is built from TRBV7-2 and TRBJ2-7; 7 nucleotides align to TRBD1. The J segment lost 2 bases and the V segment lost 1 base, leaving 2 bases of the junction unmatched. This CDR3 spans 14 amino acids. Per germline, CDR1 SGHTA and CDR2 FQGNSA. The CDR3 sequence is CASSLEGQTYEQYF. Written as DNA, the CDR3 is TGTGCCAGCAGCTTAGAGGGACAGACCTACGAGCAGTACTTC.

The rearrangement joins TRBV7-2 to TRBJ1-3; possibly TRBD1 for D (6 bases). The CDR3 runs 14 residues. V shed 1 base and J shed 3 bases, with 7 bases lying between them. Germline CDR1 reads SGHTA; CDR2 reads FQGNSA. CDR3 sequence (DNA): TGTGCCAGCAGCTTAGGAGGGGGTGGAAACACCATATATTTT. It encodes CASSLGGGGNTIYF.

The genes are TRBV7-9 and TRBJ2-5; D not resolved. With 1 base removed from V and 7 bases from J, the gap between germline ends came to 13 bases. The CDR3 sequence is 14 residues long. Per germline, CDR1 SEHNR and CDR2 FQNEAQ (reference sequence). CDR3 sequence: CASSLGQSPGTQYF. The CDR3 coding sequence is TGTGCCAGCAGCTTAGGGCAGAGTCCAGGGACCCAGTACTTC.

This rearrangement joins TRBV5-4 to TRBJ1-2; 9 bases align to TRBD1. The CDR3 runs 14 residues. Germline V gene sequence: CDR1 SGHNT, CDR2 YYREEE (reference sequence). J lost 4 bases, V lost 4 bases, and 5 bases had no gene match. CDR3 protein: CASSLRDRAYGYTF. CDR3 coding DNA: TGTGCCAGCAGCCTCCGGGACAGGGCCTATGGCTACACCTTC.

This chain joins TRBV12-5 and TRBJ2-3; TRBD1 agrees at 7 bases. This CDR3 comprises 14 residues. Trimming removed 2 bases from V and 4 bases from J; junction bases left unmatched: 3. Looked up from germline, CDR1 is LGHNT and CDR2 is FRNRAP. CDR3 nucleotide sequence: TGTGCTAGTGGTTTGAGTCAGGGGGCAGATACGCAGTATTTT. It is translated as CASGLSQGADTQYF.

V and J are TRBV4-2 and TRBJ2-7, with D maybe TRBD2 (5 bases). Trimming cost V 0 bases and J 0 bases, with 6 bases left between them. Germline V lookup: CDR1 LGHNA, CDR2 YNFKEQ. CDR3 size: 14 residues. CDR3 nucleotide sequence: TGTGCCAGCAGCCAAGATCGGGGCTCCTACGAGCAGTACTTC. This gives the protein CASSQDRGSYEQYF.

The genes are TRBV5-1 and TRBJ2-1; 11 bases match TRBD1. V shed 4 bases and J 9 bases; nucleotides not matched to a gene: 9. This CDR3 has 15 amino acids. Germline CDR1 and CDR2: SGHRS and YFSETQ. In DNA, the CDR3 is TGCGCCAGCAGCCAGGGACAGGGGGAGGCGGGTGAGCAGTTCTTC. Amino acids: CASSQGQGEAGEQFF.